Shown below are 23 T cell receptor beta chains from a single sample sequenced in a study of cytomegalovirus exposure and HLA in healthy donors. PCR involved 60 Vbeta and 13 Jbeta primers. Here immunoSEQ multiplex PCR was the method, and the copy in TCRdb shows in-frame clones only, minus some. The sample includes 150,000 to 200,000 clones, around 68% of them seen just once. Sequenced input: PBMCs. Receptors were obtained from a girl aged 5-17 years in good health and CMV-seronegative.

The chain uses TRBV5-1 and TRBJ1-2, with D maybe TRBD1 (6 bases). Germline assignment: CDR1 SGHRS and CDR2 YFSETQ. V lost 4 bases to trimming and J lost 5 bases, with 21 bases between them. There are 16 residues in the CDR3. This CDR3 reads CASSATGTRPFYGYTF. The CDR3 bases are TGCGCCAGCAGCGCGACCGGGACACGGCCTTTTTATGGCTACACCTTC.

The V gene is TRBV27, the J gene TRBJ2-7; TRBD1 might be the D (6 bases). V was trimmed by 6 bases and J by 3 bases, leaving 18 bases between them. CDR1 and CDR2 from the germline V gene are MNHEY and SMNVEV (reference sequence). This CDR3 is built from 15 residues. The CDR3 DNA follows: TGTGCCAGCAGGCGATCCGGGACACCAGACTACGAGCAGTACTTC. This translates into CASRRSGTPDYEQYF.

CDR3 sequence: CASRMTEHSNQPQHF. The CDR3 coding sequence is TGTGCCAGCAGAATGACAGAACATAGCAATCAGCCCCAGCATTTT. The J gene is TRBJ1-5, the V gene TRBV2, with TRBD1 as a possible D gene (5 bases). Per germline, CDR1 SNHLY and CDR2 FYNNEI. The germline V and J ends were trimmed by 6 bases and 0 bases, with 12 bases remaining between them. The CDR3 length is 15 residues.

The table lists this clone with a few counts. The V and J genes are TRBV2 and TRBJ1-2; 10 bases agree with TRBD1. J gave up 6 bases and V 7 bases, and 5 bases lay outside the gene matches. Per the germline V gene, CDR1 is SNHLY and CDR2 is FYNNEI. The CDR3 is 13 residues long. The CDR3: CASTGTGDHGYTF. The CDR3, as DNA: TGTGCCAGCACCGGGACAGGGGACCATGGCTACACCTTC.

The chain links TRBV27 to TRBJ2-3, with D perhaps matching TRBD1 (6 bases). Per germline, CDR1 MNHEY and CDR2 SMNVEV (reference sequence). The V end lost 2 bases, the J end lost 4 bases, and 13 bases lay between the germline ends. The CDR3 runs 15 residues. The CDR3 loop is CASSLPGALADTQYF. CDR3 in DNA: TGTGCCAGCAGTTTACCAGGGGCGCTGGCAGATACGCAGTATTTT.

J is TRBJ2-3 and V is TRBV7-8; D might be TRBD2 (7 bases). CDR1 is SGHVS and CDR2 is FQNEAQ in the germline V gene. CDR3 length: 16 amino acids. V gave up 3 bases and J gave up 1 base, with 14 bases separating them. The CDR3 DNA follows: TGTGCCAGCAGCTTCTGGGGGGGCCTTCGCACAGATACGCAGTATTTT. Its translation: CASSFWGGLRTDTQYF.

V and J are TRBV5-4 and TRBJ2-7; D is possibly TRBD2 (6 bases). The V end was cut by 5 bases, the J end by 2 bases, with 11 bases between. This CDR3 comprises 13 residues. Per germline, CDR1 SGHNT and CDR2 YYREEE (reference sequence). This chain's CDR3 is CASSSGGTYEQYF. DNA of the CDR3: TGTGCCAGCAGTTCCGGGGGAACCTACGAGCAGTACTTC.

This clone has only a few counts. The chain couples TRBV5-1 to TRBJ2-1, with D perhaps matching TRBD1 (6 bases). The CDR3 runs 15 residues. Trimming removed 7 bases from V and 0 bases from J, with 14 bases in between. Germline values: CDR1 SGHRS, CDR2 YFSETQ. The CDR3 nucleotides are TGCGCCAGCTTGACAGGACCCGGCTCCTACAATGAGCAGTTCTTC. As protein: CASLTGPGSYNEQFF.

The chain links TRBV2 to TRBJ2-5; 7 bases map to TRBD1. V dropped 6 bases and J dropped 2; count of bases not matched to a gene: 3. The CDR3 runs to 13 residues. The V gene's germline CDR1 is SNHLY and CDR2 FYNNEI. This chain's CDR3 is CASRGQPQETQYF. CDR3 nucleotide sequence: TGTGCCAGCAGGGGACAGCCTCAAGAGACCCAGTACTTC.

Of note for this clone: A much larger clone differs from this one at a single base, so this may be a read error. CDR3 sequence reads: CASSAGTGGQETQYF. CDR3 bases: TGTGCCAGCAGTGCCGGGACAGGGGGGCAAGAGACCCAGTACTTC. The rearrangement links TRBV5-4 to TRBJ2-5; the match to TRBD1 covers 11 bases. With V trimmed by 5 bases and J by 2 bases, 5 bases remained unmatched. Germline loops: CDR1 SGHNT, CDR2 YYREEE (reference sequence). The CDR3 runs 15 residues.

The chain combines TRBV6-5 with TRBJ1-1, with D uncertain. Germline CDR1 is MNHEY and CDR2 is SVGAGI. Trimming removed 8 bases from V and 0 bases from J, with 13 bases in between. This CDR3 is built from 14 residues. The CDR3 DNA sequence: TGTGCCAGCCGGGTCGGCTCCATGAACACTGAAGCTTTCTTT. Its protein is CASRVGSMNTEAFF.

This chain connects TRBV2 to TRBJ1-5; 7 positions match TRBD1. V trimming: 3 bases; J trimming: 0 bases; junction bases outside the gene matches: 8. Looked up from germline, CDR1 is SNHLY and CDR2 is FYNNEI. This CDR3 has 17 amino acids. CDR3 region: CASSDGGDSYSNQPQHF. CDR3 DNA: TGTGCCAGCAGTGACGGAGGGGACAGTTATAGCAATCAGCCCCAGCATTTT. Using reference TRBV2 and TRBJ1-5 for the parts outside the CDR3, the full variable domain is EPEVTQTPSHQVTQMGQEVILRCVPISNHLYFYWYRQILGQKVEFLVSFYNNEISEKSEIFDDQFSVERPDGSNFTLKIRSTKLEDSAMYFCASSDGGDSYSNQPQHFGDGTRLSIL.

The chain carries TRBV6-5 and TRBJ1-3; D not certain. This CDR3 spans 14 amino acids. The germline V gene has CDR1 MNHEY and CDR2 SVGAGI. Trimming shortened V by 8 bases and J by 1 base, and 12 bases separated the two germline ends. CDR3 sequence (DNA): TGTGCCAGCCGTGTTACATTATCTGGAAACACCATATATTTT. Protein sequence: CASRVTLSGNTIYF.

This clone showed up just once. V usage is TRBV27 and J usage is TRBJ1-5; D not certain. The CDR3 runs 13 residues. The V end was cut by 6 bases, the J end by 4 bases, with 10 bases between. Per the germline V gene, CDR1 is MNHEY and CDR2 is SMNVEV (reference sequence). CDR3 loop: CASSPIENQPQHF. DNA of the CDR3: TGTGCCAGCAGCCCGATAGAAAATCAGCCCCAGCATTTT.

Note on this clone: One end of the junction does not line up with germline, which may come from a read error. This chain connects TRBV5-5 to TRBJ1-1; D perhaps matches TRBD1 (6 bases). The CDR3 is 15 amino acids. The V gene's germline CDR1 is SGHKS and CDR2 YYEKEE (reference sequence). For the CDR3, the DNA is TGTGCCAACAGCCCTCGACAGGAACGAGACACTGAAGCTTTCTTT. Residues: CANSPRQERDTEAFF.

CDR3 loop: CASSYTSGQNSYEQYF. The CDR3 region has the DNA TGTGCCAGCAGTTATACCTCGGGACAGAACTCCTACGAGCAGTACTTC. V and J are TRBV6-5 and TRBJ2-7; TRBD1 matches 7 bases. This CDR3 spans 16 amino acids. The germline gives CDR1 MNHEY, CDR2 SVGAGI. V gave up 3 bases and J gave up 0 bases; unmatched junction bases: 8.

This clone was seen a few times. The chain is built from TRBV6-1 and TRBJ1-1, with a tentative D call TRBD1 (5 bases). CDR3 length: 13 amino acids. CDR1 is MNHNS, CDR2 SASEGT, per germline. V lost 2 bases to trimming and J lost 6 bases, with 10 bases between them. The CDR3 DNA reads as TGTGCCAGCAGTGAATACGGGGACTCTGAAGCTTTCTTT. Translated: CASSEYGDSEAFF.

This clone was seen more than once but under ten times. The chain recombines TRBV6-4 with TRBJ1-2; weak D call: TRBD1 (6 bases). The CDR3 extends over 15 amino acids. Germline CDR1 MRHNA, CDR2 SNTAGT. Trimming took 4 bases from V and 7 from J, leaving 19 bases between them. Here the CDR3 reads CASSAQGSQSGGYTF. In DNA, the CDR3 is TGTGCCAGCAGTGCCCAGGGGTCCCAAAGCGGTGGCTACACCTTC.

V is TRBV7-6 and J is TRBJ1-5; D not certain. V shed 1 base and J shed 5 bases, with 6 bases lying between them. Germline V lookup: CDR1 SGHVS, CDR2 FNYEAQ. This CDR3 is built from 13 residues. The CDR3 DNA reads TGTGCCAGCAGCTTAGAACAGCATCAGCCCCAGCATTTT. Encoded protein: CASSLEQHQPQHF.

The chain recombines TRBV7-9 with TRBJ2-7; D uncertain. The length of the CDR3 is 12 residues. CDR1 is SEHNR and CDR2 is FQNEAQ in the germline V gene (reference sequence). V was pared by 5 bases and J by 1 base, with 6 bases between. This CDR3 reads CASSGESYEQYF. CDR3 sequence (DNA): TGTGCCAGCAGCGGAGAATCCTACGAGCAGTACTTC.

The chain employs TRBV6-5 and TRBJ1-2; D might be TRBD1 (5 bases). The germline V gene has CDR1 MNHEY and CDR2 SVGAGI. CDR3 length: 15 residues. The germline V and J ends were trimmed by 1 base and 5 bases, with 14 bases remaining between them. The CDR3 reads CASSYWRSGEYGYTF. Written as DNA, the CDR3 is TGTGCCAGCAGTTACTGGCGATCGGGGGAATATGGCTACACCTTC.

The CDR3 reads CASSPDRGNQPQHF. For the CDR3, the DNA is TGTGCCAGCAGCCCGGACAGGGGGAATCAGCCCCAGCATTTT. The chain links TRBV5-4 to TRBJ1-5; TRBD1 matches at 10 bases. Germline CDR1 and CDR2: SGHNT and YYREEE (reference sequence). The J segment lost 4 bases and the V segment lost 4 bases, leaving 2 bases of the junction unmatched. The CDR3 loop spans 14 amino acids.

The sample holds a few counts of this clone. The V gene is TRBV25-1, the J gene TRBJ1-4; the match to TRBD1 covers 9 bases. After removal of 3 bases from V and 7 bases from J, the junction contained 3 bases not matched to a gene. The CDR3 extends over 14 amino acids. The germline V gene has CDR1 MGHDK and CDR2 SYGVNS. The CDR3 sequence: CASSDMGQGEKLFF. The CDR3 nucleotides read TGTGCCAGCAGTGATATGGGACAGGGTGAAAAACTGTTTTTT.